The rows below give T cell receptor beta chains drawn from one sample of a study of OX40 agonist ivuxolimab in advanced cancers. The repertoire was sequenced with immunoSEQ multiplex PCR; TCRdb's copy has only in-frame clones and lacks some. The sample shows around 77,000 clones, 89% of them seen only once. The source material was CD4+ or CD8+ T cells sorted from blood, sampled in a trial of the OX40 agonist ivuxolimab. These TCRs come from an adult with an advanced solid tumor such as melanoma, head and neck, liver or kidney cancer. Each CDR3 is given with its conserved first and last residue. The order of the fields is V gene, J gene, CDR3 protein.

V: TRBV18
J: TRBJ2-1
CDR3: CASSPVSGNEQFF

V: TRBV27
J: TRBJ2-7
CDR3: CASSFPGTGWQYF

V: TRBV5-4
J: TRBJ2-6
CDR3: CASSLRANVLTF

V: TRBV18
J: TRBJ2-7
CDR3: CASSPRGSYEQYF

V: TRBV30
J: TRBJ2-2
CDR3: CAWSIGRTNTGELFF

V: TRBV27
J: TRBJ1-2
CDR3: CASSSGTGYYGYTF

V: TRBV30
J: TRBJ2-1
CDR3: CAFLQGKNEQFF

V: TRBV7-2
J: TRBJ2-7
CDR3: CASSLAGTSGTGEKQYF

V: TRBV5-1
J: TRBJ2-5
CDR3: CASSPDRVGQETQYF

V: TRBV19
J: TRBJ2-5
CDR3: CASSIPFTPYQETQYF

V: TRBV6-6
J: TRBJ1-4
CDR3: CASSYSPGSAEKLFF

V: TRBV5-1
J: TRBJ1-2
CDR3: CASSEQGTNYGYTF

V: TRBV4-1
J: TRBJ2-1
CDR3: CASSQDGQGRVNEQFF

V: TRBV4-2
J: TRBJ2-1
CDR3: CASSPARTRGGNEQFF

V: TRBV29-1
J: TRBJ1-1
CDR3: CSVTDTPNTEAFF

V: TRBV30
J: TRBJ2-2
CDR3: CAWMAGGWGKNTGELFF

V: TRBV18
J: TRBJ1-2
CDR3: CASPREGWYGYTF

V: TRBV7-8
J: TRBJ1-2
CDR3: CASSFPFDNPYGYTF

V: TRBV28
J: TRBJ1-5
CDR3: CASTATGRGPQHF

V: TRBV18
J: TRBJ1-5
CDR3: CASSSTVNSNQPQHF

V: TRBV28
J: TRBJ2-3
CDR3: CASKTVTDTQYF

V: TRBV30
J: TRBJ1-5
CDR3: CAWSVSGHPGGPQHF

V: TRBV5-1
J: TRBJ1-1
CDR3: CASSEPGPLGTEAFF

V: TRBV9
J: TRBJ1-4
CDR3: CASSGGGQGVLFEKLFF

V: TRBV7-2
J: TRBJ2-7
CDR3: CASSFRGGSYEQYF

V: TRBV5-6
J: TRBJ1-2
CDR3: CASSPGGDNYGYTF

V: TRBV5-8
J: TRBJ1-2
CDR3: CASSLEPGAQGYTF

V: TRBV5-1
J: TRBJ2-3
CDR3: CASSLDTGLVADTQYF

V: TRBV18
J: TRBJ1-1
CDR3: CASSQDGGEAFF

V: TRBV18
J: TRBJ1-5
CDR3: CASSPPGRVGQPQHF

V: TRBV27
J: TRBJ2-7
CDR3: CASSLASGFSYEQYF

V: TRBV18
J: TRBJ1-5
CDR3: CASSPQGEQPQHF

V: TRBV5-1
J: TRBJ2-7
CDR3: CASSWDGQYEQYF

V: TRBV7-9
J: TRBJ1-3
CDR3: CASSSGVARSTIYF